The T cell receptor (beta chain) under discussion was sequenced for a study of CD8+ T cells in alopecia areata. Study at large: A 6-month off-drug phase came after tofacitinib, which had lasted 6 to 18 months. Study results and caveats: Treatment with tofacitinib significantly lowered scalp clonality and reduced expanded CD8+ clones among the top 100.

The sequencing template was cDNA reverse transcribed from extracted RNA. Repertoires were generated with immunoSEQ multiplex PCR, while TCRdb's copy carries only in-frame clones and drops some. There are 200,000 or so clones in the sample; roughly 64% occur only once, and roughly 5.8% lies in the top ten. As for this clone: Its target is not known. This same CDR3 is encoded by further DNA sequences in the sample.

Between the trimmed V and J ends, which lost 6 bases and 5 bases, there was a span of 7 bases. The CDR3 consists of 10 residues. Germline V gives CDR1 SQVTM, CDR2 ANQGSEA. The treatment denotes: oral pan-JAK inhibitor, 5-10 mg twice daily. The TCR originated in a human donor with alopecia areata. The J gene is TRBJ2-5, the V gene TRBV29-1; D uncertain. Here the sequenced sample was CD4+ T cells sorted from blood, taken at week 24, from a patient treated with tofacitinib. CDR3 coding DNA: TGCAGCGTGCTTCGGGAGACCCAGTACTTC. Translating gives CSVLRETQYF.